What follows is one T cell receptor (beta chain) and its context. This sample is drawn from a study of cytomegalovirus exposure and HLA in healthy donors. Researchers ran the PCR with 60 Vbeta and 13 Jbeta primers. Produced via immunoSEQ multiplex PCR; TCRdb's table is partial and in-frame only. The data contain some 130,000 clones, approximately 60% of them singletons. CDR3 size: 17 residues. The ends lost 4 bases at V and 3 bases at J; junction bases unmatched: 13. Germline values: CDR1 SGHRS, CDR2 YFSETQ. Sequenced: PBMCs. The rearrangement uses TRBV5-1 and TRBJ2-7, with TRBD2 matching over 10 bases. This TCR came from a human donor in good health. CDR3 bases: TGCGCCAGCAGCCCCCCGGCTAGCGGGGGACCTAACTACGAGCAGTACTTC. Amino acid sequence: CASSPPASGGPNYEQYF.